This T cell receptor beta chain was found in a study of response to subunit inactivated influenza vaccine. Study conclusions and caveats: The authors offered the suggestion that each seasonal influenza vaccination recruits few new T cells.

On this clonotype itself: Its specificity is unknown.

CDR1 and CDR2 (germline): DFQATT, SNEGSKA (reference sequence). Trimming removed 4 bases at V and 5 bases at J, with 11 bases between. CDR3 size: 12 residues. MiXCR was run by TCRdb on the RT-PCR reads, yielding one entry per CDR3 protein. The table lists around 490,000 distinct CDR3 sequences, 7.6% of them singletons. This TCR came from a man aged 45-69 years who received an inactivated influenza vaccine. The specimen was PBMCs from blood, collected approximately 25 months after vaccination. The V gene is TRBV20-1, the J gene TRBJ2-5; a possible D gene is TRBD2 (5 bases). The CDR3 DNA is TGCAGTGCTACCCTGGGCGGGGAGACCCAGTACTTC. Protein sequence: CSATLGGETQYF.